This TCR beta chain was identified in a study of PD-L1 blockade in urothelial cancer. Across the study: A median of roughly 140,000 T cells was found in the blood samples. Regarding the study as a whole: It was durable-benefit patients whose tumor-associated blood clones expanded more at 3 weeks.

CDR3 length equals 14 residues. V lost 6 bases, J lost 4 bases, and 4 bases stayed unmatched. Germline CDR1 is MDHEN and CDR2 is SYDVKM. Of note for this clone: The antigen remains undetermined.

The time point: peripheral blood 6 weeks after treatment start. Peripheral blood mononuclear cells were collected from every patient before and during treatment, yielding between 1 and 8 samples per patient. Synthetic analogs of TCR templates were spiked into every PCR. Using immunoSEQ multiplex PCR, the repertoire was profiled, and TCRdb retains in-frame clones only, with some absent. The table includes 95,000 to 150,000 clones, around 88% detected once. The sample consisted of PBMCs, taken around atezolizumab (anti-PD-L1) treatment. This sequence was found in a man over 45 with urothelial cancer. The chain uses TRBV28 and TRBJ1-3; 9 bases match TRBD1. CDR3 amino acids: CASRPGTGGNTIYF. The CDR3 bases are TGTGCCAGCAGACCCGGGACAGGGGGAAACACCATATATTTT.